Sequencing of this TCR beta chain was carried out in a study of early T cells in non-severe SARS-CoV-2 infection. Study as a whole: Bulk RNA taken from unsorted whole blood was sequenced, leaving chains unpaired.

CDR1 SQVTM and CDR2 ANQGSEA come from the germline V gene. The CDR3 sequence is 13 residues long. The trim removed 6 bases at V and 5 bases at J, leaving 10 bases unmatched. As part of library construction, unique molecular identifiers were attached to individual cDNA molecules. MiXCR, run by TCRdb on the 5' RACE reads, gives a single entry per CDR3 protein. Of under 65,000 distinct CDR3 sequences listed, around 13% are singletons. This receptor was identified in an adult who was a healthcare worker with PCR-confirmed SARS-CoV-2 infection or an uninfected control (not recorded which). The source material was whole blood. The V gene is TRBV29-1, the J gene TRBJ2-7; 7 bases fit TRBD1. Here the CDR3 reads CSVGRQGLDEQYF. CDR3 bases: TGCAGCGTGGGCAGACAGGGTCTTGACGAGCAGTACTTC.